Below, 28 T cell receptor beta chains from the same sample are listed, as sequenced in a study of breast tumors, draining lymph nodes, adjacent tissues. One entry per CDR3 protein, called by TCRdb with MiXCR from the multiplex PCR reads. The table has about 130,000 distinct CDR3 sequences, over 20% seen once; the top ten hold around 2.2%. Breast cancer patients provided tissue from their axillary draining lymph nodes. The sequencing sample was made of axillary lymph node tissue. The receptors shown here come from a female donor with breast cancer. Some clones in this sample may be carry-over from other donors' samples.

This clonotype was found many times. V is TRBV18 and J is TRBJ2-7, with D unresolved. The V gene's germline CDR1 is KGHSH and CDR2 LQKENI. The CDR3 sequence is 14 residues long. The V and J ends lost 5 bases and 6 bases respectively, with 17 bases between them. The CDR3 reads CASSSRDHLFEQYF. CDR3 in DNA: TGTGCCAGCTCATCAAGGGATCACCTCTTCGAGCAGTACTTC. Using reference TRBV18 and TRBJ2-7 for the parts outside the CDR3, the full variable domain is NAGVMQNPRHLVRRRGQEARLRCSPMKGHSHVYWYRQLPEEGLKFMVYLQKENIIDESGMPKERFSAEFPKEGPSILRIQQVVRGDSAAYFCASSSRDHLFEQYFGPGTRLTVT.

This clonotype has at least ten counts. This chain joins TRBV27 and TRBJ2-3; the D gene could be TRBD1 or TRBD2 (5 bases each). CDR1 is MNHEY and CDR2 is SMNVEV in the germline V gene (reference sequence). The V and J ends lost 0 bases and 0 bases respectively, with 13 bases between them. There are 17 residues in the CDR3. The CDR3 loop reads CASSLSPGTLSTDTQYF. DNA for the CDR3: TGTGCCAGCAGTTTATCGCCGGGGACCCTCAGCACAGATACGCAGTATTTT.

This clonotype was seen ten or more times. The chain links TRBV6-5 to TRBJ1-6, with D unclear. CDR3 length: 14 amino acids. Per germline, CDR1 MNHEY and CDR2 SVGAGI. Trimming stripped 6 bases from V and 7 bases from J, with 13 bases between. The CDR3 nucleotides read TGTGCCAGCAGGGAAGGTTCACGCAATTCACCCCTCCACTTT. The encoded protein is CASREGSRNSPLHF.

Many counts were recorded for this clonotype. The chain has TRBV11-2 and TRBJ1-3; no clear D gene. The germline V gene has CDR1 SGHAT and CDR2 FQNNGV. V lost 5 bases, J lost 0 bases, and 2 bases lay in between. The CDR3 is 12 amino acids. The CDR3 reads CASSVSGNTIYF. The DNA for the CDR3 is TGTGCCAGCAGCGTCTCTGGAAACACCATATATTTT. Complete variable domain (other parts from reference TRBV11-2 and TRBJ1-3): EAGVAQSPRYKIIEKRQSVAFWCNPISGHATLYWYQQILGQGPKLLIQFQNNGVVDDSQLPKDRFSAERLKGVDSTLKIQPAKLEDSAVYLCASSVSGNTIYFGEGSWLTVV.

This clonotype was found many times. This chain links TRBV28 with TRBJ2-7; 7 nucleotides align to TRBD2. Germline V CDR1 and CDR2: MDHEN, SYDVKM. V dropped 7 bases and J dropped 4; count of bases not matched to a gene: 10. This CDR3 spans 14 amino acids. The CDR3 nucleotides read TGTGCCAGCAACCGCGGGGGACTCGGTTACGAGCAGTACTTC. Its translation is CASNRGGLGYEQYF.

This clonotype was seen ten or more times. The J gene is TRBJ1-5, the V gene TRBV15; 7 bases map to TRBD1. The CDR3 runs 13 residues. The ends lost 9 bases at V and 3 bases at J; junction bases unmatched: 5. The germline CDR1 and CDR2 sequences are LNHNV and YYDKDF (reference sequence). The CDR3 bases are TGTGCCACGGCAGGGGGAAACAATCAGCCCCAGCATTTT. It specifies CATAGGNNQPQHF. Full variable domain (outside the CDR3, taken from reference TRBV15 and TRBJ1-5): DAMVIQNPRYQVTQFGKPVTLSCSQTLNHNVMYWYQQKSSQAPKLLFHYYDKDFNNEADTPDNFQSRRPNTSFCFLDIRSPGLGDTAMYLCATAGGNNQPQHFGDGTRLSIL.

This clonotype was counted at least ten times. The chain is built from TRBV14 and TRBJ2-7; D might be TRBD2 (6 bases). Trimming removed 1 base at V and 6 bases at J, with 16 bases between. The CDR3 spans 15 residues. The germline V gene encodes CDR1 SGHDN and CDR2 FVKESK. In DNA form, the CDR3 reads TGTGCCAGCAGCCAAGTGGCGGGACGAACTAGCGAGCAGTACTTC. It is translated as CASSQVAGRTSEQYF.

As regards this clonotype: A clone one base away is much larger, so this may be a read error. This chain joins TRBV4-2 and TRBJ2-2; perhaps TRBD2 as D (5 bases). The CDR3 has 13 residues. V was trimmed by 10 bases and J by 2 bases, leaving 11 bases between them. CDR1 is LGHNA, CDR2 YNFKEQ, per germline. The CDR3 sequence is CATGGSNTGELFF. As DNA, the CDR3 is TGTGCCACCGGAGGCTCCAACACCGGGGAGCTGTTTTTT.

This clonotype was counted many times. This CDR3 reads CSVEDSREGRTGELFF. The CDR3 coding sequence is TGCAGCGTTGAAGATTCCCGGGAGGGCCGTACCGGGGAGCTGTTTTTT. The chain combines TRBV29-1 with TRBJ2-2; 8 bases map to TRBD2. CDR3 length equals 16 residues. The germline gives CDR1 SQVTM, CDR2 ANQGSEA. J was trimmed by 5 bases and V by 0 bases; bases with no gene match: 8.

This clonotype was counted many times. The V and J genes are TRBV2 and TRBJ2-7, with 7 bases identical to TRBD2. J was trimmed by 6 bases and V by 6 bases; bases with no gene match: 14. This CDR3 has 15 amino acids. The germline V gene has CDR1 SNHLY and CDR2 FYNNEI. The DNA for the CDR3 is TGTGCCAGCAGCCCCGGGGGTAGCGGGTATAGCGAGCAGTACTTC. Amino acids: CASSPGGSGYSEQYF.

This clonotype was picked up many times. J is TRBJ2-1 and V is TRBV7-2; D possibly matches TRBD1 or TRBD2 (7 bases each). Germline values: CDR1 SGHTA, CDR2 FQGNSA. Trimming cost V 2 bases and J 8 bases, with 13 bases left between them. CDR3 length equals 14 residues. The CDR3 DNA reads TGTGCCAGCAGCTTACAGGGGGGGTTCGATGAGCAGTTCTTC. Its translation is CASSLQGGFDEQFF. Drawing the rest from reference TRBV7-2 and TRBJ2-1, the complete variable domain is GAGVSQSPSNKVTEKGKDVELRCDPISGHTALYWYRQSLGQGLEFLIYFQGNSAPDKSGLPSDRFSAERTGGSVSTLTIQRTQQEDSAVYLCASSLQGGFDEQFFGPGTRLTVL.

As regards this clonotype: At one end, the junction sequence differs from germline, possibly due to a read error. The CDR3 here is CTSSLGLAGYNEQFF. DNA of the CDR3: TGTACCAGCAGCCTGGGACTAGCGGGATACAATGAGCAGTTCTTC. The chain carries TRBV3-1 and TRBJ2-1; 13 bases match TRBD2. CDR3 length: 15 residues. Germline lookup yields CDR1 LGHDT and CDR2 YNNKEL (reference sequence).

This clonotype came up many times. The J gene is TRBJ2-7, the V gene TRBV20-1; perhaps TRBD2 as D (5 bases). The CDR3 is made up of 13 amino acids. Trimming took off 6 bases at V and 0 bases at J, with 12 bases between the two ends. The germline V gene has CDR1 DFQATT and CDR2 SNEGSKA (reference sequence). The CDR3 sequence: CSAPAGPSYEQYF. As DNA, the CDR3 is TGCAGTGCGCCCGCGGGCCCCTCCTACGAGCAGTACTTC.

This clonotype was seen many times. V and J are TRBV19 and TRBJ2-1, with TRBD1 identical over 9 bases. Germline values: CDR1 LNHDA, CDR2 SQIVND (reference sequence). V lost 4 bases to trimming and J lost 8 bases; unmatched junction nucleotides: 6. CDR3 size: 14 residues. Here the CDR3 reads CASSKGQGKDEQFF. The CDR3 DNA reads as TGTGCCAGTAGTAAGGGACAGGGTAAGGATGAGCAGTTCTTC.

Worth noting for this clonotype: It may be a read error: a sequence one base away is much more abundant. The chain carries TRBV28 and TRBJ2-7, with 8 bases identical to TRBD1. V gave up 3 bases and J gave up 9 bases; unmatched junction bases: 10. Germline CDR1 MDHEN, CDR2 SYDVKM. The CDR3 sequence is 14 residues long. As DNA, the CDR3 is TGTGCCAGCAGTTTCCGCTCGACAGGGGACGGGCAGTACTTC. Translated, it gives CASSFRSTGDGQYF.

This clonotype has a count of ten or more. This rearrangement joins TRBV20-1 to TRBJ1-3; TRBD1 matches 7 bases. The CDR3 contains 14 residues. Germline lookup yields CDR1 DFQATT and CDR2 SNEGSKA (reference sequence). The junction had 6 bases not matched to a gene; V was cut back by 3 bases and J by 4 bases. The CDR3 sequence: CSASGDSIGNTIYF. In nucleotides, the CDR3 is TGCAGTGCTAGTGGGGACAGTATCGGAAACACCATATATTTT.

This clonotype was detected ten times or more. The chain uses TRBV7-9 and TRBJ2-1; 8 nucleotides align to TRBD2. CDR1 is SEHNR, CDR2 FQNEAQ, per germline (reference sequence). The ends lost 5 bases at V and 0 bases at J; junction bases unmatched: 12. The CDR3 extends over 18 amino acids. CDR3 protein: CASSTSPLSGSSYNEQFF. In DNA, the CDR3 is TGTGCCAGCAGCACATCTCCTCTAAGCGGGAGCTCCTACAATGAGCAGTTCTTC.

This clonotype turned up a few times. A read error is possible here, since a much larger clone lies one base away. No conserved phenylalanine or tryptophan ends this CDR3, so it is likely a read error. V usage is TRBV20-1 and J usage is TRBJ2-1; possibly TRBD2 for D (5 bases). There are 14 residues in the CDR3. Trimming stripped 2 bases from V and 8 bases from J, with 16 bases between. From germline, CDR1 is DFQATT and CDR2 SNEGSKA (reference sequence). In DNA form, the CDR3 reads TGCAGTGCTAGACCCATGGCGGGTCTAGATGAGCAGTTCCTC. This encodes CSARPMAGLDEQFL.

This clonotype was counted ten times or more. The chain links TRBV12-3 or TRBV12-4 to TRBJ2-7, with 12 nucleotides matching TRBD2. The CDR3 is 18 amino acids. The V segment lost 7 bases and the J segment 5 bases; nucleotides outside the gene matches: 18. The chain's CDR3 is CASNIRLAGVVLEDEQYF. CDR3 nucleotides: TGTGCCAGCAACATACGACTAGCGGGAGTTGTTTTAGAGGACGAGCAGTACTTC.

The chain joins TRBV15 to TRBJ1-2; maybe TRBD1 (6 bases). This CDR3 contains 13 residues. Trimming pared 1 base from V and 7 bases from J, leaving 10 bases between. Germline V gene lookup returns CDR1 LNHNV and CDR2 YYDKDF (reference sequence). The CDR3 spells CATSRGGGSGYTF. The CDR3 DNA is TGTGCCACCAGCAGAGGGGGGGGCAGTGGCTACACCTTC.

The chain recombines TRBV6-2 or TRBV6-3 with TRBJ2-3; 12 nucleotides line up with TRBD2. The CDR3 totals 17 residues. Germline values: CDR1 MNHEY, CDR2 SVGEGT. V trimming: 7 bases; J trimming: 0 bases; junction bases outside the gene matches: 8. The DNA of the CDR3 is TGTGCCAGCAAATTGGGACTAGCGGGCCCTAGCACAGATACGCAGTATTTT. Amino acids: CASKLGLAGPSTDTQYF.

On this clonotype: It may be a read error: a sequence one base away is much more abundant. No conserved phenylalanine or tryptophan ends this CDR3, so it is likely a read error. V usage is TRBV7-2 and J usage is TRBJ2-2; D gene unclear. The CDR3 length is 14 residues. V was clipped by 3 bases and J by 1 base, with 6 bases between them. CDR1 and CDR2 (germline): SGHTA, FQGNSA. The CDR3 spells CASSFDLNTGELFS. The CDR3 DNA sequence: TGTGCCAGCAGCTTCGACCTGAACACCGGGGAGCTGTTTTCT.

This clonotype appeared many times. The chain links TRBV7-9 to TRBJ2-7; D not certain. The CDR3 is 12 residues long. Germline CDR1 and CDR2: SEHNR and FQNEAQ (reference sequence). Trimming shortened V by 1 base and J by 3 bases, and 4 bases separated the two germline ends. CDR3 in amino acids: CASSLDFYEQYF. CDR3 nucleotides: TGTGCCAGCAGCTTAGACTTCTACGAGCAGTACTTC.

This chain connects TRBV28 to TRBJ1-2; perhaps TRBD1 as D (5 bases). V was shortened by 7 bases and J by 2 bases, with 23 bases between the two germline ends. Germline CDR1 and CDR2: MDHEN and SYDVKM. The CDR3 extends over 17 amino acids. CDR3 residues: CASTAPRGRRINYGYTF. Here the CDR3 DNA reads TGTGCCAGCACCGCCCCTCGGGGGAGACGGATAAACTATGGCTACACCTTC.

This clonotype came up a few times. CDR3 region: CASRTGVTGELFF. CDR3 bases: TGTGCCAGCAGGACAGGGGTCACCGGGGAGCTGTTTTTT. The gene calls are TRBV28 and TRBJ2-2; 8 bases line up with TRBD1. Germline V gives CDR1 MDHEN, CDR2 SYDVKM. The CDR3 contains 13 residues. The V segment lost 6 bases and the J segment 4 bases; nucleotides outside the gene matches: 1.

This clonotype was observed at least ten times. The chain joins TRBV4-1 to TRBJ2-7, with a possible D match to TRBD1 (6 bases). The CDR3 sequence is 15 residues long. V lost 2 bases and J 2 bases, leaving 13 bases between the germline ends. The germline gives CDR1 MGHRA, CDR2 YSYEKL. As DNA, the CDR3 is TGCGCCAGCAGCCAACTCCGGGACATTGCCTACGAGCAGTACTTC. Translating gives CASSQLRDIAYEQYF.

This clonotype appeared many times. This chain connects TRBV19 to TRBJ2-7, with 8 bases aligning to TRBD1. Trimming cost V 5 bases and J 3 bases; bases outside gene matches: 3. Germline lookup yields CDR1 LNHDA and CDR2 SQIVND (reference sequence). CDR3 length: 13 amino acids. The CDR3 loop is CASSPGQDYEQYF. Here the CDR3 DNA reads TGTGCCAGTAGTCCGGGACAGGACTACGAGCAGTACTTC.

This clonotype was detected ten times or more. The chain combines TRBV5-6 with TRBJ1-2; D is undetermined. The V end was cut by 5 bases, the J end by 4 bases, with 15 bases between. Germline CDR1 SGHDT, CDR2 YYEEEE. The CDR3 covers 14 residues. This CDR3 is CASRRSGRTYGYTF. CDR3 nucleotide sequence: TGTGCCAGCAGGAGGTCTGGAAGGACCTATGGCTACACCTTC.